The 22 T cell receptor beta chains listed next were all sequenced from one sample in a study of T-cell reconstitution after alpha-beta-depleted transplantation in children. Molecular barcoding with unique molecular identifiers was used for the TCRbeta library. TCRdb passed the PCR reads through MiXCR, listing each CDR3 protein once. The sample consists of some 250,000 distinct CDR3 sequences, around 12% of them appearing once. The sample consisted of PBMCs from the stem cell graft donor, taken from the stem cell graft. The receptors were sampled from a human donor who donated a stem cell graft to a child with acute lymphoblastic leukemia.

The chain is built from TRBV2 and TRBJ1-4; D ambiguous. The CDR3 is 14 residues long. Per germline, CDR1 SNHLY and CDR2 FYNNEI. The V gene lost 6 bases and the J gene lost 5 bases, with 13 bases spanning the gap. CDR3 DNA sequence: TGTGCCAGCAGGATCCGGGCAGTAAATGAAAAACTGTTTTTT. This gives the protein CASRIRAVNEKLFF.

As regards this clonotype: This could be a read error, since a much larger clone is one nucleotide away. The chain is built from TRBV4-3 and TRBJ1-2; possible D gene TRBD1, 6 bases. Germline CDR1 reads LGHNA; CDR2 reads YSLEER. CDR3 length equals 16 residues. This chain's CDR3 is CASSQDRGGSNHGYTF. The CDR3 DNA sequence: TGCGCCAGCAGCCAAGACAGGGGTGGCTCTAACCATGGCTACACCTTC.

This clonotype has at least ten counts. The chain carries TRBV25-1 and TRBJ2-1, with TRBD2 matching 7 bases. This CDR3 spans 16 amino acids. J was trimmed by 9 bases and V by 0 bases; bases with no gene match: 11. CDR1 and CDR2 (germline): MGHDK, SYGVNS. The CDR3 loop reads CASSEYMAGERGEQFF. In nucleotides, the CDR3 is TGTGCCAGCAGTGAATATATGGCGGGAGAAAGGGGTGAGCAGTTCTTC.

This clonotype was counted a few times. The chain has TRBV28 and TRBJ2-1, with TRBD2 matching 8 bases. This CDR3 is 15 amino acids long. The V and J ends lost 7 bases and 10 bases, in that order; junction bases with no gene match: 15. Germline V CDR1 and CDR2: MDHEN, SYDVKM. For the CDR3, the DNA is TGTGCCAGCATCCCGGGACTAGTCGTCGGTCCGGAGCAGTTCTTC. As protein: CASIPGLVVGPEQFF.

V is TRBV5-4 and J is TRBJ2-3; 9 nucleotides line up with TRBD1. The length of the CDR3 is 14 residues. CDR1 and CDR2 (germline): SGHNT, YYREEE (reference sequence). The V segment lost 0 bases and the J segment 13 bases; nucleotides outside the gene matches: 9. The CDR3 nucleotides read TGTGCCAGCAGCTTGGAAAGGACAGGGGTGGCAGAGTATTTT. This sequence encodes CASSLERTGVAEYF.

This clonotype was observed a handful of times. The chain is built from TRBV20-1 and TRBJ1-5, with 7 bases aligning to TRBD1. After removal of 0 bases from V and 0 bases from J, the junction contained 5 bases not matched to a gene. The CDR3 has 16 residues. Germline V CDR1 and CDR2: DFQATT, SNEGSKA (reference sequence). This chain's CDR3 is CSARDLTGISNQPQHF. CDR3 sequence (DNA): TGCAGTGCTAGAGATCTGACAGGGATTAGCAATCAGCCCCAGCATTTT.

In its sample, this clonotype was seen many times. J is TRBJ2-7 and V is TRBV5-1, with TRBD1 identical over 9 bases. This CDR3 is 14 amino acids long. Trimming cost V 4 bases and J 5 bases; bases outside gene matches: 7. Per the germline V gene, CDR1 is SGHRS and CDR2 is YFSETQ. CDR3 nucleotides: TGCGCCAGCAGCCCTACCACAGGGGGCAACGAGCAGTACTTC. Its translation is CASSPTTGGNEQYF.

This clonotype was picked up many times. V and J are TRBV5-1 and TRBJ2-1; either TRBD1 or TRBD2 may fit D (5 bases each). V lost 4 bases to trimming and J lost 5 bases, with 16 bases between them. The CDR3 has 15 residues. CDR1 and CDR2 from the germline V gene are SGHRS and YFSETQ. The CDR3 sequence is CASSPGRQPDNEQFF. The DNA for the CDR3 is TGCGCCAGCAGCCCGGGACGACAACCGGACAATGAGCAGTTCTTC.

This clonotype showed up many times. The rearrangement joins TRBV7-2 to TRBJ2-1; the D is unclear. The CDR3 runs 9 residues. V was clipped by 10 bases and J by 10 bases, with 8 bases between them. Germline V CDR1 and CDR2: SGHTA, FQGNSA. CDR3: CAKVREQFF. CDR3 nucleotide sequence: TGTGCCAAAGTTCGAGAGCAGTTCTTC.

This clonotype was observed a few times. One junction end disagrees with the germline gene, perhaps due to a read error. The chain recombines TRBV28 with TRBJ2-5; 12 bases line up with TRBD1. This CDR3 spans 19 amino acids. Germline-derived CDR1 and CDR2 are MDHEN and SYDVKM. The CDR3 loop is CASSSDDYWDRGQWETRYF. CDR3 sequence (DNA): TGTGCCAGCAGCTCAGATGACTATTGGGACAGGGGGCAGTGGGAGACCCGGTACTTC. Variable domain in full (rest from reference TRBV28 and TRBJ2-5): DVKVTQSSRYLVKRTGEKVFLECVQDMDHENMFWYRQDPGLGLRLIYFSYDVKMKEKGDIPEGYSVSREKKERFSLILESASTNQTSMYLCASSSDDYWDRGQWETRYFGPGTRLLVL.

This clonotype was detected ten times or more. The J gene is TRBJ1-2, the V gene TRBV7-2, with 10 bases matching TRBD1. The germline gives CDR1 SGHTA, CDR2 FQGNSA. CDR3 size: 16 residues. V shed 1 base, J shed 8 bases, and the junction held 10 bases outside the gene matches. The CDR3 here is CASSLVSRQGAVGYTF. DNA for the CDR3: TGTGCCAGCAGCTTAGTTTCCCGACAGGGGGCGGTAGGCTACACCTTC.

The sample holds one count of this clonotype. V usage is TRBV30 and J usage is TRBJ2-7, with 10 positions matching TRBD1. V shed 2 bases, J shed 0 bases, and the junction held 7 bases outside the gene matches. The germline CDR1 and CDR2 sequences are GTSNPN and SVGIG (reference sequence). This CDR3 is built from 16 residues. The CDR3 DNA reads TGTGCCTGGAGTTCCGGGACAGGGGTCAACTCCTACGAGCAGTACTTC. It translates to CAWSSGTGVNSYEQYF.

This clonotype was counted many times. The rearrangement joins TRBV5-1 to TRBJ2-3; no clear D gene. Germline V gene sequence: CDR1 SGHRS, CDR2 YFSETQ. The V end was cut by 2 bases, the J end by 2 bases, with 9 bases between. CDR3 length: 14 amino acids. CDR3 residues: CASSFNSDTDTQYF. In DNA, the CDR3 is TGCGCCAGCAGCTTTAACAGCGACACAGATACGCAGTATTTT.

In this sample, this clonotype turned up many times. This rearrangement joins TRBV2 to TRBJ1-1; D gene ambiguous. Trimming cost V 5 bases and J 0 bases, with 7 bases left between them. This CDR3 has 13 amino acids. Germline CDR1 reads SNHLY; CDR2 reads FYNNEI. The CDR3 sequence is CASSYRLNTEAFF. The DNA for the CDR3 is TGTGCCAGCAGTTATAGATTGAACACTGAAGCTTTCTTT.

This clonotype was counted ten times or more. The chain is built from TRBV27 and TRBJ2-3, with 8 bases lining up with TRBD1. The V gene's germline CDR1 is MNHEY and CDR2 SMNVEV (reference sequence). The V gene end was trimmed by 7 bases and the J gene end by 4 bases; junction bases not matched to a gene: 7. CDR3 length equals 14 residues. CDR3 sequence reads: CASTSTGEADTQYF. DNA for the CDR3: TGTGCCAGCACCTCGACAGGGGAAGCAGATACGCAGTATTTT.

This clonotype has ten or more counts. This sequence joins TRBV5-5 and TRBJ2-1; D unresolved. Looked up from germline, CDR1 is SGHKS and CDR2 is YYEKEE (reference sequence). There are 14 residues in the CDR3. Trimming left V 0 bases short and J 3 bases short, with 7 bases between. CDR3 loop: CASSLGLLYNEQFF. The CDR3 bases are TGTGCCAGCAGCTTGGGACTCCTCTACAATGAGCAGTTCTTC. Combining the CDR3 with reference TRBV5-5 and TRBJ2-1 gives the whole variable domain DAGVTQSPTHLIKTRGQQVTLRCSPISGHKSVSWYQQVLGQGPQFIFQYYEKEERGRGNFPDRFSARQFPNYSSELNVNALLLGDSALYLCASSLGLLYNEQFFGPGTRLTVL.

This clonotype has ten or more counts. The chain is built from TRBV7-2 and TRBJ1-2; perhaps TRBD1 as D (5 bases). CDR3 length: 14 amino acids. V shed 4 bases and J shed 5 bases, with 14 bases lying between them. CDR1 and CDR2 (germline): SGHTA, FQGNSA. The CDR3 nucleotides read TGTGCCAGCAGCTCGGCCGGGACTATTTATGGCTACACCTTC. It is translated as CASSSAGTIYGYTF.

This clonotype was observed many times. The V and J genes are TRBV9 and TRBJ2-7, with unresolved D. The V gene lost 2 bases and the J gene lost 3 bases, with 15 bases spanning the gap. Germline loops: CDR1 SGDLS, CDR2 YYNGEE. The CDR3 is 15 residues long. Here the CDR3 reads CASSVDGDSFYEQYF. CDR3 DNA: TGTGCCAGCAGCGTCGACGGTGATTCTTTCTACGAGCAGTACTTC.

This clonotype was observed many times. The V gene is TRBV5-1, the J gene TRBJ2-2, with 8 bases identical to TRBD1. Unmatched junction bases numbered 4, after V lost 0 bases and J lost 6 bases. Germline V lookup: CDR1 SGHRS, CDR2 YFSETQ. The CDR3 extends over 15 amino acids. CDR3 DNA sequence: TGCGCCAGCAGCTTGGCCGGACAGGGCGCCGGGGAGCTGTTTTTT. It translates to CASSLAGQGAGELFF.

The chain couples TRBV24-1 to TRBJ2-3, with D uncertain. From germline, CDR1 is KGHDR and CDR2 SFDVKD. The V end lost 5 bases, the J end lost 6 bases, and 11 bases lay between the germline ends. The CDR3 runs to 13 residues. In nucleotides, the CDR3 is TGTGCCACCAGTGTTCCGACCCGCGATACGCAGTATTTT. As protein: CATSVPTRDTQYF.

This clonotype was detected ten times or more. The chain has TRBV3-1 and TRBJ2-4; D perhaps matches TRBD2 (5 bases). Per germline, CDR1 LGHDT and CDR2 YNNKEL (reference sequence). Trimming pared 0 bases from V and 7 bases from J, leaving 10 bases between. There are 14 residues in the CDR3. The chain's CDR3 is CASSQDPGWNIQYF. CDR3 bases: TGTGCCAGCAGCCAAGACCCGGGGTGGAACATTCAGTACTTC.

Here the CDR3 DNA reads TGCGCCAGCAGCTTGGAGCCCGCCTCAGTCGCTGGCTACACCTTC. Its protein product is CASSLEPASVAGYTF. The chain links TRBV5-1 to TRBJ1-2; D remains ambiguous. The CDR3 consists of 15 residues. Trimming left V 0 bases short and J 7 bases short, with 16 bases between. The germline V gene has CDR1 SGHRS and CDR2 YFSETQ.